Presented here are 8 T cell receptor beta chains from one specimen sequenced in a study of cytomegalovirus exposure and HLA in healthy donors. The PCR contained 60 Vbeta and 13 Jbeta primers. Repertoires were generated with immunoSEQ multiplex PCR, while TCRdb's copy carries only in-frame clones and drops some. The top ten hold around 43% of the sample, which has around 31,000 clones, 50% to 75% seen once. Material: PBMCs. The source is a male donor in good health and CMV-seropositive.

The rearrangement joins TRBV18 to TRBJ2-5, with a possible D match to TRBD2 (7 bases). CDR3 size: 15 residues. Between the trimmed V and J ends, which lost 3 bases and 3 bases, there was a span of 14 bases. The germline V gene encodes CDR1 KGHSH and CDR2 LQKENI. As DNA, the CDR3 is TGTGCCAGCTCACCGTCGGGGGGCTGGGAAGAGACCCAGTACTTC. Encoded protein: CASSPSGGWEETQYF. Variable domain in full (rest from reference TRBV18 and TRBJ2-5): NAGVMQNPRHLVRRRGQEARLRCSPMKGHSHVYWYRQLPEEGLKFMVYLQKENIIDESGMPKERFSAEFPKEGPSILRIQQVVRGDSAAYFCASSPSGGWEETQYFGPGTRLLVL.

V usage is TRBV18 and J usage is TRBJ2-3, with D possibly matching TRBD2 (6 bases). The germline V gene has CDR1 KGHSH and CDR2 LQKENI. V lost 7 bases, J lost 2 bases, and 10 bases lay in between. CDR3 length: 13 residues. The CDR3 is CASLAGFTDTQYF. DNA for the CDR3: TGTGCCAGCTTGGCGGGGTTCACAGATACGCAGTATTTT.

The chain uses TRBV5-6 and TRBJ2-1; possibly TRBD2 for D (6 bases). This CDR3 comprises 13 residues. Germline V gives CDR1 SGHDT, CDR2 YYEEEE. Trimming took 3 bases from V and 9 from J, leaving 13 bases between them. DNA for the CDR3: TGTGCCAGCAGCTCTGGGGGGTGGGGTGAGCAGTTCTTC. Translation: CASSSGGWGEQFF.

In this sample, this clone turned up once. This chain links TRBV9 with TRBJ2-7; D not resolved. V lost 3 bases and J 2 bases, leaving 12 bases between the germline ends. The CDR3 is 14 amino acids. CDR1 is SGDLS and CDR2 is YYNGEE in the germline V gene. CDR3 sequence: CASSASSFPYEQYF. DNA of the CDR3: TGTGCCAGCAGCGCTAGTTCCTTTCCCTACGAGCAGTACTTC.

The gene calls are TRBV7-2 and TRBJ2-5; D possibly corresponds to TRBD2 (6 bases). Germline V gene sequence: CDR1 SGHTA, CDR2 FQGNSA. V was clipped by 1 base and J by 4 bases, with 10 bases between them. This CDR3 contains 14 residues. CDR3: CASSLVEGVETQYF. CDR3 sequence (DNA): TGTGCCAGCAGCTTAGTGGAGGGCGTAGAGACCCAGTACTTC. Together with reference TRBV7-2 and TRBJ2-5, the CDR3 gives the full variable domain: GAGVSQSPSNKVTEKGKDVELRCDPISGHTALYWYRQSLGQGLEFLIYFQGNSAPDKSGLPSDRFSAERTGGSVSTLTIQRTQQEDSAVYLCASSLVEGVETQYFGPGTRLLVL.

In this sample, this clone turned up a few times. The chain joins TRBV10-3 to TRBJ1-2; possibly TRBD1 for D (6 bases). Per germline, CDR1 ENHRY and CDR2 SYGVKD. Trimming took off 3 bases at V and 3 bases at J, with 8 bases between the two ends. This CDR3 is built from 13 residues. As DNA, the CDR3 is TGTGCCATCAGTGACGAGGGGGACTATGGCTACACCTTC. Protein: CAISDEGDYGYTF.

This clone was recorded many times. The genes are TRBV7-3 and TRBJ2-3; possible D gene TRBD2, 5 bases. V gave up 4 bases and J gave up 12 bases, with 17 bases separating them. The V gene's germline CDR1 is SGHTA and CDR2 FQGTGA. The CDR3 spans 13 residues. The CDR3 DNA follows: TGTGCCAGCAGCTCACCCCCGACTACTAAACAGTATTTT. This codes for CASSSPPTTKQYF.

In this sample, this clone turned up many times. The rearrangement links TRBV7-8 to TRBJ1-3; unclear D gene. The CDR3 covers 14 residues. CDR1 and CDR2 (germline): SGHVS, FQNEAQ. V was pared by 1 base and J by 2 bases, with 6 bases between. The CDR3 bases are TGTGCCAGCAGCTTAGACCCTACTGGAAACACCATATATTTT. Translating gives CASSLDPTGNTIYF.